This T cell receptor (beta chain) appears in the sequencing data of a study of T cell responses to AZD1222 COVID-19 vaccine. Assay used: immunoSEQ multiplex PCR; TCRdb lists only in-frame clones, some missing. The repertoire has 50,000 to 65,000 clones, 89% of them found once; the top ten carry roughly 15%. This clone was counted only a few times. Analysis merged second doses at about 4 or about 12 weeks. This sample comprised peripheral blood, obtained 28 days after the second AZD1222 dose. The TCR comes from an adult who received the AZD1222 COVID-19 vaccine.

The chain's CDR3 is CASSESGRSYNSPLHF. CDR3 nucleotides: TGTGCCAGCAGTGAATCGGGACGGTCCTATAATTCACCCCTCCACTTT. The chain employs TRBV25-1 and TRBJ1-6, with D perhaps matching TRBD1 (5 bases). The CDR3 spans 16 residues. Germline V gene data show CDR1 as MGHDK and CDR2 as SYGVNS. V lost 1 base and J lost 1, with 8 bases in between.